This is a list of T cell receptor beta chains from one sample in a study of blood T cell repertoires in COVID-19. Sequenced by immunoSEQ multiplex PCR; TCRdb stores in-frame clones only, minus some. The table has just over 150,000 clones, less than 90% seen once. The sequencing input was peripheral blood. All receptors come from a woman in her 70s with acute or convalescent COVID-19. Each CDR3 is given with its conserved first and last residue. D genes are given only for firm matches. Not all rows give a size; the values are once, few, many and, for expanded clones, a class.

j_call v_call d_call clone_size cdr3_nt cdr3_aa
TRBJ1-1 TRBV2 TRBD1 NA TGTGCCAGCAGTAGGGGGACAGGGGGAAACACTGAAGCTTTCTTT CASSRGTGGNTEAFF
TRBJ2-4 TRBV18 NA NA TGTGCCAGCTCACCCCAGAACGGGGAAAACATTCAGTACTTC CASSPQNGENIQYF
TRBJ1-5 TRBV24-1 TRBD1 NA TGTGCCACCAGTCTATGGGGACAGCTATATCAGCCCCAGCATTTT CATSLWGQLYQPQHF
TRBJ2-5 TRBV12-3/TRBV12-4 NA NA TGTGCCAGCAGTTTAGTCAGTCAAGAGACCCAGTACTTC CASSLVSQETQYF
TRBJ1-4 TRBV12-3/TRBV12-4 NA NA TGTGCCAGCAGTCCGGGGGTGGGGGAAAAACTGTTTTTT CASSPGVGEKLFF
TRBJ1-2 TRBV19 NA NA TGTGCCAGTAGTATTCGAGATTACTATGGCTACACCTTC CASSIRDYYGYTF
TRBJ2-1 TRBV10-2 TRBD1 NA TGCGCCACCCGGGACAGCTCCTACAATGAGCAGTTCTTC CATRDSSYNEQFF
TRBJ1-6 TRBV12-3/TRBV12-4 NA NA TGTGCCAGTAGTAGGGGTTTTGAATCACCCCTCCACTTT CASSRGFESPLHF
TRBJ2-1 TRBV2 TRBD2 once TGTGCCAGCAGCGGGACTAGCACCGTCAATGAGCAGTTCTTC CASSGTSTVNEQFF
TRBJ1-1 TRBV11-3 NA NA TGTGCCAGCAGCTTTGCAGGGGACACTGAAGCTTTCTTT CASSFAGDTEAFF
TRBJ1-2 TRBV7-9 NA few TGTGCCAGCAGCTTTTTAGGGGCTAACTATGGCTACACCTTC CASSFLGANYGYTF
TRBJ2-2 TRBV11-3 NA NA TGTGCCAGCAGTCAGGGCGGGGCCGGGGAGCTGTTTTTT CASSQGGAGELFF
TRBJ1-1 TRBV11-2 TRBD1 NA TGTGCTACCGACAGGGTCCGAGGGAACACTGAAGCTTTCTTT CATDRVRGNTEAFF
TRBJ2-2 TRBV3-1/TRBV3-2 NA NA TGTGCCAGCAGCCATCGCCAGGGGTTGGGCACCGGGGAGCTGTTTTTT CASSHRQGLGTGELFF
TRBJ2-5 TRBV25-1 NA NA TGTGCCAGCAGTGAATTTGGGGGGGCAAAAGAGACCCAGTACTTC CASSEFGGAKETQYF
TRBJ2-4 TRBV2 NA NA TGTGCCAGCAGTGAAAGCCAGGTATCCATTCAGTACTTC CASSESQVSIQYF
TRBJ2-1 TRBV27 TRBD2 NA TGTGCCAGCAGCCCAATTATGCGGGGGACTAGCGGGGGGTTTGCCTACAATGAGCAGTTCTTC CASSPIMRGTSGGFAYNEQFF
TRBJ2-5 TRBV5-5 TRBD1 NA TGTGCCAGCAGCTCAACAGGGGGCGAGGAGACCCAGTACTTC CASSSTGGEETQYF
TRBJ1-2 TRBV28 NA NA TGTGCCAGCAGTTTAGAGGGAAGGGATGGCTACACCTTC CASSLEGRDGYTF
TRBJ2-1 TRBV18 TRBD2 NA TGTGCCAGCTCACTACGACAGATACAAGCGGGGAATGAGCAGTTCTTC CASSLRQIQAGNEQFF
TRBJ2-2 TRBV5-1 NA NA TGCGCCAGCAGCTCCAACCCTGCTGCGACGGGTGTGGGGGAGCTGTTTTTT CASSSNPAATGVGELFF
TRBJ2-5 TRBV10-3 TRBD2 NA TGTGCCATCAGTGAAACTAGCGGGGGGGAGACCCAGTACTTC CAISETSGGETQYF
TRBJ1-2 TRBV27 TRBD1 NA TGTGCCAGCAGACCGGGACAGGGATACTATGGCTACACCTTC CASRPGQGYYGYTF
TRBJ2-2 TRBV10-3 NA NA TGTGCCTCGAGCGGGCCGGCTGGGGGCACCGGGGAGCTGTTTTTT CASSGPAGGTGELFF
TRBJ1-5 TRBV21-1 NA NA TGTGCCAGCAACATGGCGAAAAAGAGGGTGAAGCCCCAGCATTTT CASNMAKKRVKPQHF
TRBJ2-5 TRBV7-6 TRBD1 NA TGTGCCAGCAGCTCCGGACAGGGCCGGCAAGAGACCCAGTACTTC CASSSGQGRQETQYF
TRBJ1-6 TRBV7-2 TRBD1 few TGTGCCAGCAGCTGGGACAGGGCTACTAATTCACCCCTCCACTTT CASSWDRATNSPLHF
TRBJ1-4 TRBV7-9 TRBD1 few TGTGCCAGCAGAGGTTTCACAGGGGGAAAACTGTTTTTT CASRGFTGGKLFF
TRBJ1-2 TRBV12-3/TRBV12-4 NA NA TGTGCCAGCAGCCGAGCGGGGGCGGATGGCTACACCTTC CASSRAGADGYTF
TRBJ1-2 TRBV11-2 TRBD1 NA TGTGCCAGCAGTACAGGGGTCGGAGCTAACTATGGCTACACCTTC CASSTGVGANYGYTF
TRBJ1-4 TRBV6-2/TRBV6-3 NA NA TGTGCCAGCAGTTACTCCGCTAATGAAAAACTGTTTTTT CASSYSANEKLFF
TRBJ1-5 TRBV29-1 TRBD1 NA TGCAGCGTTCAGGCAGGGGGTTTAGATCAGCCCCAGCATTTT CSVQAGGLDQPQHF
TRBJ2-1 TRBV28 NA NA TGTGCCAGCAGTTCCCCCAGTTCAGGCAGTTACAATGAGCAGTTCTTC CASSSPSSGSYNEQFF
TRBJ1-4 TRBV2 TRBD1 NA TGTGCCAGCACCCTGGACAGGGGTAGCCGTGGTAATGAAAAACTGTTTTTT CASTLDRGSRGNEKLFF
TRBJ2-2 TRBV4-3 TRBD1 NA TGCGCCAGCAGCCGCTCCGTCACAGGGGACACCGGGGAGCTGTTTTTT CASSRSVTGDTGELFF
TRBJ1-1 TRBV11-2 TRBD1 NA TGTGCCAGCAGCCCAGGGGGTTGGGGAGAAGCTTTCTTT CASSPGGWGEAFF
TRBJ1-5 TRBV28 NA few TGTGCCAGCAGGACCGGTCCCCGCCAGGGCAATCAGCCCCAGCATTTT CASRTGPRQGNQPQHF
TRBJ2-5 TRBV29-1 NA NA TGCAGCGTTGATAAGGGAAGGGGGGAGACCCAGTACTTC CSVDKGRGETQYF
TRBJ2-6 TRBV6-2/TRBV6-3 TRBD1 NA TGTGCCAGCAGCCACCACGGGACAGCTGGGGCCAACGTCCTGACTTTC CASSHHGTAGANVLTF
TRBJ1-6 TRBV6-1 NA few TGTGCCAGCAGTGAACCCAGCTCCTATAATTCACCCCTCCACTTT CASSEPSSYNSPLHF
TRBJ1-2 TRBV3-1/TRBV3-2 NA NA TGTGCCAGCAGCCAAGGGAGCAGCGTCAGAAACTATGGCTACACCTTC CASSQGSSVRNYGYTF
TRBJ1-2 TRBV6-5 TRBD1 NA TGTGCCAGCAGAGCCGGGACAGGGGGCGACTATGGCTACACCTTC CASRAGTGGDYGYTF
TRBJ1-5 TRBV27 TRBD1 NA TGTGCCAGCAGTTTCGTAGGGACAGGGAGGCAGCCCCAGCATTTT CASSFVGTGRQPQHF
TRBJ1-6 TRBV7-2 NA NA TGTGCCAGCAGCTACGGACGGGAAAATTCACCCCTCCACTTT CASSYGRENSPLHF
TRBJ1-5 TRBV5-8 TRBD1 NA TGTGCCAGCAGCCAAAGGACAGGGGGATGGAAACAGCCCCAGCATTTT CASSQRTGGWKQPQHF
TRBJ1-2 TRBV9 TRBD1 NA TGTGCCAGCAGCTCTGACAGGGGGAACTATGGCTACACCTTC CASSSDRGNYGYTF
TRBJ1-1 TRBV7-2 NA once TGTGCCAGCAGCTTACTATACAGCACTGAAGCTTTCTTT CASSLLYSTEAFF
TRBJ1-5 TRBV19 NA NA TGTGCCAGTATCCAACTGGGGGCGAATCAGCCCCAGCATTTT CASIQLGANQPQHF
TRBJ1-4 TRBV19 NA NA TGTGCCAGTACCGTACAGGGCTGGGATGAAAAACTGTTTTTT CASTVQGWDEKLFF
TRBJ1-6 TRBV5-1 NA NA TGCGCCAGCAGCTTGGCCGAGCAGGGAGGGTATAATTCACCCCTCCACTTT CASSLAEQGGYNSPLHF
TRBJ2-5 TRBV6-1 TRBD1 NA TGTGCCAGCAGTGACGGACAGGGCCACGCTTTCCAAGAGACCCAGTACTTC CASSDGQGHAFQETQYF
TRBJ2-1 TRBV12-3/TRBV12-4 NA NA TGTGCCAGCAGTTTCGGGATCGATGAGCAGTTCTTC CASSFGIDEQFF
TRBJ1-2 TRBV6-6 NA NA TGTGCCAGCAGTTACCCAGCCGTGGGGGGGCTGGATGGCTACACCTTC CASSYPAVGGLDGYTF